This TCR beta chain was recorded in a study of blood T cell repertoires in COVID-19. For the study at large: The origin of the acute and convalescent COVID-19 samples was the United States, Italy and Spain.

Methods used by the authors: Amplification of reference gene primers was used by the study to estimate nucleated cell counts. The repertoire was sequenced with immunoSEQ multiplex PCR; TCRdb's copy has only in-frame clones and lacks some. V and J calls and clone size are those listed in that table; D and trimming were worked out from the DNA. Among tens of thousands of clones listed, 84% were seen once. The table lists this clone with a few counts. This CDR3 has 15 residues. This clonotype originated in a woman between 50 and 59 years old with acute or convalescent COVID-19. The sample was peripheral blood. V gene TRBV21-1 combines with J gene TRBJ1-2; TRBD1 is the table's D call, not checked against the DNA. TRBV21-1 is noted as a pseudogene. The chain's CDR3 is CASSKGQGAGYGYTF. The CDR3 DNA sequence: TGTGCCAGCAGCAAGGGACAGGGGGCTGGCTATGGCTACACCTTC.